This T cell receptor beta chain was recovered during a study of blood T cell repertoires in COVID-19 (dated by TCRdb to the early 2020s). Concerning the study at large: The collaborator samples originated in the United States, Italy and Spain and spanned the acute and convalescent phases of COVID-19. Sample metadata almost always included a de-identified subject ID, COVID-19 status, age in years and sex. The material from the prospective study consisted of cDNA or gDNA derived from T cells, B-cell-depleted T cells, or PBMCs. A freely available public database, intended as a resource for researchers studying the immune response to SARS-CoV-2, is where the repertoires were released. Samples came from the ongoing ImmuneRACE study (first 160 participants) plus 1,254 subjects from 6 global collaborators. The dataset comprised deeply sampled blood TCRbeta repertoires from subjects exposed to, actively infected with, or recovered from COVID-19. Where available, HLA class I and class II types were obtained from metadata supplied by the sample provider rather than from assay-based typing. Summary of the overall study and its limitations: The quantity of clinical and demographic metadata differed by source and by participant and was supplied without curation.

In Seattle, one collaborating source enrolled patients while the infection was active and tracked those patients longitudinally over the course of disease. The collaborating institutions used their own protocols to collect whole blood in K2EDTA tubes. For TCRbeta analysis, collaborator samples were shipped as frozen whole blood, as isolated PBMCs, or as DNA extracted from either sample type. As to this clone: Its antigen has not been determined. No clone much larger than this one lies a single base away; base qualities are absent.

The CDR3 sequence holds 19 residues, the cysteine and phenylalanine included. Only the CDR3 DNA stays, 57 bases, in frame from base 1. For CDR1 and CDR2, the germline V gene lists MNHEY and SVGEGT. At the junction V is shortened by 5 bases and J by 0 bases; bases outside the gene matches: 11. TCRbeta CDR3 regions were amplified from genomic DNA by means of the immunoSEQ Assay, a bias-controlled multiplex PCR. The authors' pipeline ran thus. The number of nucleated cells in each sample was estimated by amplification of reference gene primers within the assay. To quantify the absolute abundance of each unique TCRbeta CDR3 rearrangement, sequence reads were collapsed and filtered. For each sample, productive Simpson clonality was calculated by taking the square root of Simpson's diversity index across productive rearrangements. In its TCRdb copy, this immuneACCESS table keeps in-frame sequences only and misses some clones. Where compared with another copy, unresolved V genes explain less than half of these, and the others have no known cause. The V and J calls and the clone size are those of that table, but D and trimming were determined from the DNA. The sample table lists some 200,000 clones, around 80% of them with a count of one. The top ten constitute roughly a tenth of the sample.

The sequenced material came from peripheral blood. The chain links TRBV6-2 or TRBV6-3 with TRBJ2-1; TRBD2 matches 12 bases in the middle. The clonotype comes from a woman of 80 years or more with COVID-19, enrolled during active disease. The CDR3 corresponds to CASSRMTSGGSSSYNEQFF. The base sequence is TGTGCCAGCAGTCGCATGACTAGCGGGGGATCCAGCTCCTACAATGAGCAGTTCTTC.